These T cell receptor beta chains were read from a single sample in a study of T cells in Graves' hyperthyroidism and ophthalmopathy. Each CDR3 protein gets one entry after TCRdb re-called the multiplex PCR reads with MiXCR. In the table there are some 550,000 distinct CDR3 sequences, around 21% of which are singletons. Material for sequencing was blood. The receptors here all came from a man aged 18 to 30 with Graves' hyperthyroidism. Each CDR3 is given with its conserved first and last residue. The order of the fields is V gene, D gene, J gene, CDR3 protein. The D gene is left open where the match is weak.

TRBV4-1	-	TRBJ1-2	CASSQETGGNGYTF
TRBV30	TRBD1	TRBJ2-5	CAWCPDRAPGETQYF
TRBV16	TRBD1	TRBJ2-2	CASTTKGDRHTGELFF
TRBV6-2/TRBV6-3	-	TRBJ2-5	CASSSSQWGEGQETQYF
TRBV12-5	-	TRBJ1-1	CASAPAGYTEAFF
TRBV6-1	TRBD1	TRBJ1-5	CASDRQGIRSNQPQHF
TRBV11-1	-	TRBJ1-2	CASSPRVFPFYGYTF
TRBV27	TRBD1	TRBJ1-1	CASSLGTGGNTEAFF
TRBV7-9	TRBD2	TRBJ2-7	CASSSGLAGRLEQYF
TRBV12-3/TRBV12-4	-	TRBJ1-2	CASRPWVEYGYTF
TRBV3-1	-	TRBJ1-1	CASSLTVEYTEAFF
TRBV27	TRBD2	TRBJ2-5	CASRTYERTGGGETQYF
TRBV29-1	-	TRBJ2-5	CSGRLALSGETQYF
TRBV11-2	TRBD2	TRBJ2-2	CASSLGYGRRSPTGELFF
TRBV14	-	TRBJ2-2	CASTRETNTGELFF
TRBV20-1	TRBD2	TRBJ2-7	CSAPGLAGRDEQYF
TRBV10-3	-	TRBJ1-1	CAISESAGGGMNTEAFF
TRBV20-1	TRBD1	TRBJ1-5	CSASDRGLSNQPQHF
TRBV12-3/TRBV12-4	-	TRBJ1-5	CASRRENQPQHF
TRBV29-1	-	TRBJ1-2	CSVVLASYGYTF
TRBV30	-	TRBJ2-7	CAWSRNRASEQYF
TRBV20-1	-	TRBJ2-7	CSASTDSYEQYF
TRBV12-3/TRBV12-4	-	TRBJ2-2	CASSLAPFVELFF
TRBV12-3/TRBV12-4	-	TRBJ1-2	CASSLAPSRGYTF
TRBV30	-	TRBJ1-1	CAWSEANTEAFF
TRBV11-1	-	TRBJ2-4	CASSPSRGSLAKNIQYF
TRBV12-3/TRBV12-4	TRBD2	TRBJ2-7	CASSPSPRTSEQYF
TRBV20-1	TRBD2	TRBJ2-7	CGAHTSGGSYEQYF
TRBV9	TRBD2	TRBJ2-7	CASSVSGGVGEQYF
TRBV28	-	TRBJ1-5	CASRLTGRWNMPQHF
TRBV7-9	-	TRBJ1-2	CASSREQTGYTF
TRBV4-1	TRBD1	TRBJ1-3	CASSQPFRDSGNTIYF
TRBV4-1	TRBD1	TRBJ2-7	CASSQPGTGDYEQYF
TRBV20-1	TRBD1	TRBJ1-1	CSAFIRTGRTEAFF
TRBV25-1	TRBD2	TRBJ2-5	CASSYSAGGLQETQYF
TRBV30	-	TRBJ1-1	CAWSRDSNTEAFF
TRBV12-3/TRBV12-4	-	TRBJ1-6	CASSLDKYNSPLHF
TRBV3-1	TRBD1	TRBJ2-2	CASSPSDRGTGELFF
TRBV12-3/TRBV12-4	-	TRBJ2-7	CASSLAQIGEQYF
TRBV20-1	-	TRBJ2-5	CSARGGLELETQYF
TRBV20-1	TRBD1	TRBJ2-7	CSARDGTAFHEQYF
TRBV10-3	-	TRBJ2-2	CAISLRDGKNTGELFF
TRBV30	TRBD1	TRBJ2-2	CAWSRQGVGTGELFF
TRBV5-1	-	TRBJ2-7	CASATGREQYF
TRBV6-2/TRBV6-3	-	TRBJ1-1	CASSYSLWYEAFF
TRBV12-3/TRBV12-4	-	TRBJ1-5	CASSLHSGGNQPQHF
TRBV6-1	TRBD1	TRBJ1-1	CARAPGQSEAFF
TRBV15	-	TRBJ2-5	CATSRANEETQYF
TRBV2	-	TRBJ1-5	CASSEARGVRGNQPQHF
TRBV28	-	TRBJ1-5	CASTLGVSNNQPQHF
TRBV6-1	TRBD1	TRBJ2-7	CASSWTGVAYEQYF
TRBV12-5	-	TRBJ1-1	CASGLEDEAFF
TRBV5-6	-	TRBJ1-5	CASSFEQPQHF
TRBV6-1	-	TRBJ1-2	CASSDGTGANGYTF
TRBV19	-	TRBJ2-2	CASSIGPFGGELFF
TRBV11-1	-	TRBJ2-6	CASRGGLPVPGANVLTF
TRBV27	TRBD1	TRBJ1-2	CASSSRDRGYGYTF
TRBV6-5	-	TRBJ1-5	CASSYSSYMGGQPQHF
TRBV5-1	TRBD1	TRBJ2-7	CASRTGQHSYEQYF
TRBV28	-	TRBJ1-1	CAACGGGISTEAFF